The clone carrying this T cell receptor beta chain turned up a few times. Sequencing targeted TCR beta in blood CD8+ and CD4+ T cells. Patients with stable or active relapsing-remitting disease, all of them treatment-naive, made up the multiple sclerosis controls. The data were obtained in a study of CD8 T cells in Susac syndrome. This CDR3 region has 13 residues. Germline assignment: CDR1 SGHAT and CDR2 FQDESV (reference sequence). Germline trimming cut 7 bases from V and 11 bases from J; bases unmatched to any gene: 10. With random hexamers, reverse transcription was performed on 0.5 to 1 ug of RNA. Amplification of TCR beta CDR3 was carried out by immunoSEQ multiplex PCR, which covered 54 Vbeta and 13 Jbeta segments. MiXCR, applied by TCRdb to the immunoSEQ multiplex PCR reads, yields one record per CDR3 protein. The sample contains almost 450,000 distinct CDR3 sequences, more than 80% of which appear only once.

Sequenced input: CD8+ T cells from PBMCs. This TCR came from a human donor with multiple sclerosis. V and J are TRBV11-1 and TRBJ2-1, with 8 bases identical to TRBD1. The CDR3 DNA follows: TGTGCCAGCAAACGGGACAGGCCAGATAAGCAGTTCTTC. Encoded protein: CASKRDRPDKQFF.